These 8 T cell receptor beta chains were sequenced from one sample in a study of T cells in tumors after PD-1 blockade. Using immunoSEQ multiplex PCR, the repertoire was profiled, and TCRdb retains in-frame clones only, with some absent. The repertoire has roughly 48,000 clones, more than 65% of them found once; the top ten carry approximately 4.1%. Sequencing used PBMCs, obtained before anti-PD-1 treatment. These TCRs come from a human donor with basal cell carcinoma.

This rearrangement joins TRBV5-6 to TRBJ1-2, with no clear D. The V end lost 3 bases, the J end lost 5 bases, and 14 bases lay between the germline ends. The CDR3 sequence is 14 residues long. In germline, CDR1 is SGHDT, CDR2 YYEEEE. CDR3 amino acids: CASSSRSGFYGYTF. As DNA, the CDR3 is TGTGCCAGCAGCTCCCGGTCGGGGTTTTATGGCTACACCTTC.

The V and J genes are TRBV6-5 and TRBJ1-6; no firm D call. The V and J ends lost 8 bases and 13 bases respectively, with 21 bases between them. Germline CDR1 reads MNHEY; CDR2 reads SVGAGI. The CDR3 covers 14 residues. CDR3 sequence reads: CASSLAASIPPLHF. The DNA of the CDR3 is TGTGCCAGCTCCCTGGCAGCATCCATACCTCCCCTCCACTTT.

The chain is built from TRBV7-8 and TRBJ2-7, with D unresolved. Trimming took off 5 bases at V and 1 base at J, with 12 bases between the two ends. In germline, CDR1 is SGHVS, CDR2 FQNEAQ. The CDR3 covers 14 residues. CDR3 coding DNA: TGTGCCAGCAGCGTCGGACGGTATTCCTACGAGCAGTACTTC. Encoded protein: CASSVGRYSYEQYF.

Regarding this clone: It is unclear where the CDR3 begins or ends on the DNA, so no DNA is shown, and the CDR3 is as TCRdb lists it. The V and J genes are TRBV24-1 and TRBJ1-2. Looked up from germline, CDR1 is KGHDR and CDR2 is SFDVKD. The CDR3 adds up to 14 amino acids, both ends counted. CDR3 loop: CATSDLLGVGRGTF.

The genes are TRBV7-9 and TRBJ2-2; 8 nucleotides agree with TRBD2. The V and J ends lost 3 bases and 4 bases, in that order; junction bases with no gene match: 10. The CDR3 totals 17 residues. Germline values: CDR1 SEHNR, CDR2 FQNEAQ (reference sequence). This chain's CDR3 is CASSFPRSAGGTGELFF. In DNA, the CDR3 is TGTGCCAGCAGCTTCCCAAGGTCCGCGGGGGGCACCGGGGAGCTGTTTTTT.

V and J are TRBV18 and TRBJ2-5; D uncertain. The CDR3 is 16 residues long. Germline V gene lookup returns CDR1 KGHSH and CDR2 LQKENI. Trimming stripped 2 bases from V and 2 bases from J, with 15 bases between. CDR3 sequence: CASSPARGTAQETQYF. CDR3 bases: TGTGCCAGCTCACCAGCTCGCGGTACGGCGCAAGAGACCCAGTACTTC. The full variable domain, with the rest looked up from reference TRBV18 and TRBJ2-5, is NAGVMQNPRHLVRRRGQEARLRCSPMKGHSHVYWYRQLPEEGLKFMVYLQKENIIDESGMPKERFSAEFPKEGPSILRIQQVVRGDSAAYFCASSPARGTAQETQYFGPGTRLLVL.

The sample holds one count of this clone. The chain carries TRBV6-5 and TRBJ2-3; no reliable D call. Trimming took 0 bases from V and 4 from J, leaving 5 bases between them. From germline, CDR1 is MNHEY and CDR2 SVGAGI. The CDR3 is 13 amino acids. The DNA of the CDR3 is TGTGCCAGCAGTTACTCCTGGTCAGATACGCAGTATTTT. As protein: CASSYSWSDTQYF.

The rearrangement joins TRBV10-1 to TRBJ2-7; the D gene is possibly TRBD1 (5 bases). Trimming cost V 10 bases and J 1 base, with 14 bases left between them. Germline-derived CDR1 and CDR2 are WNHNN and SYGVQD (reference sequence). The CDR3 is made up of 13 amino acids. The CDR3: CANGAIPSYEQYF. For the CDR3, the DNA is TGCGCCAATGGGGCAATTCCTTCCTACGAGCAGTACTTC.